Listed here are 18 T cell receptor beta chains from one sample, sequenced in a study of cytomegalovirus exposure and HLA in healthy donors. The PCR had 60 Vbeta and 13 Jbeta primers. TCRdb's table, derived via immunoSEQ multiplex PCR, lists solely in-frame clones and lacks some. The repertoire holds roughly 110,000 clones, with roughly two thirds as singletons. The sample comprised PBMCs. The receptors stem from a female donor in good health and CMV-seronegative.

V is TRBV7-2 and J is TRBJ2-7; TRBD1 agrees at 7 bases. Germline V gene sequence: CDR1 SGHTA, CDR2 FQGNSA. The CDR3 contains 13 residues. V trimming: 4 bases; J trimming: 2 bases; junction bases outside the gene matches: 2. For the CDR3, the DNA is TGTGCCAGCAGCTCTCAGGGGGCCTACGAGCAGTACTTC. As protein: CASSSQGAYEQYF.

The CDR3 here is CASSFNQGGQGAEKLFF. The CDR3 region has the DNA TGTGCCAGCAGTTTTAACCAGGGCGGACAGGGCGCCGAAAAACTGTTTTTT. The chain recombines TRBV28 with TRBJ1-4; TRBD1 matches at 8 bases. J was trimmed by 8 bases and V by 3 bases; bases with no gene match: 14. CDR1 is MDHEN, CDR2 SYDVKM, per germline. CDR3 size: 17 residues.

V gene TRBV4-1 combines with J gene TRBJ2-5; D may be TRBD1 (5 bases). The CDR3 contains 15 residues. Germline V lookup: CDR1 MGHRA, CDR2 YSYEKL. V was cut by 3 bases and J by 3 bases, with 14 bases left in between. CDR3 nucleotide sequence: TGCGCCAGCAGCCAGGGTTTTGACAGCAAAGAGACCCAGTACTTC. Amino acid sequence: CASSQGFDSKETQYF.

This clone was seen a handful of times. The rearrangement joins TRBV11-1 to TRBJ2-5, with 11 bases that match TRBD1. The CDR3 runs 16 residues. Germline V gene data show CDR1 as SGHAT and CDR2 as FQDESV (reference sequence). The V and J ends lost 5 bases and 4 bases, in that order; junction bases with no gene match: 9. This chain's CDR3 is CASSPRTGGKGETQYF. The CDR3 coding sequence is TGTGCCAGCAGCCCTCGGACAGGGGGCAAGGGAGAGACCCAGTACTTC.

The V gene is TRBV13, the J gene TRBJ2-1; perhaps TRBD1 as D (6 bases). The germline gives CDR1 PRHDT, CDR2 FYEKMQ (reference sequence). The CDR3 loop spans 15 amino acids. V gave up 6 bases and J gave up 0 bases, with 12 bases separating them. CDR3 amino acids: CASSIVGGSYNEQFF. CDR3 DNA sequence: TGTGCCAGCAGTATAGTAGGGGGCTCCTACAATGAGCAGTTCTTC.

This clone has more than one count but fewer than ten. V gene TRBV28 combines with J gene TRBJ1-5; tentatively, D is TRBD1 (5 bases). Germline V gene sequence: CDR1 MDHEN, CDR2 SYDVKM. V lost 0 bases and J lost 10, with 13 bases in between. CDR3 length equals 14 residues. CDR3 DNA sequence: TGTGCCAGCAGTTTATGGGAGGGGATGAGACCCCAGCATTTT. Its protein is CASSLWEGMRPQHF.

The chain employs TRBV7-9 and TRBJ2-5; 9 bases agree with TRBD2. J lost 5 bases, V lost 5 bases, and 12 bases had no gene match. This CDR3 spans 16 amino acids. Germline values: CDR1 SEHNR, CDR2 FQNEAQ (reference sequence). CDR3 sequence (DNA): TGTGCCAGCAGCCCCTCGAGCGGGAGGAATAGGGAGACCCAGTACTTC. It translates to CASSPSSGRNRETQYF.

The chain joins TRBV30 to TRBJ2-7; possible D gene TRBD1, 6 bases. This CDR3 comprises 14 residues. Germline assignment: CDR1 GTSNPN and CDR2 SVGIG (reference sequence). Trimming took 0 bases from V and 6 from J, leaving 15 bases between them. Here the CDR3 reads CAWSVEGGPGEQYF. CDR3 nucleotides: TGTGCCTGGAGTGTAGAAGGGGGTCCCGGCGAGCAGTACTTC.

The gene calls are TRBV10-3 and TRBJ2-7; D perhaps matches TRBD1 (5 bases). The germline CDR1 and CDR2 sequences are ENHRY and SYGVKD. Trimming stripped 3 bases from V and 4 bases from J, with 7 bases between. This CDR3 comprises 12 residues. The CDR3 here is CAISDREYEQYF. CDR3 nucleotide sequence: TGTGCCATCAGTGACAGGGAATACGAGCAGTACTTC.

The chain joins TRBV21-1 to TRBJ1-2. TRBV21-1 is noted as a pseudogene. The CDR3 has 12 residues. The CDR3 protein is CASSTPSGVYTF. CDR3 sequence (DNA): TGTGCCAGCAGCACTCCATCGGGGGTATACACCTTC.

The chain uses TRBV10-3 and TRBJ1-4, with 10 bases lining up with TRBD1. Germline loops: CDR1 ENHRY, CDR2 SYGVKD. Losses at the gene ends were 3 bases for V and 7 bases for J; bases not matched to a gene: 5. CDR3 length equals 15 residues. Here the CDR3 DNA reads TGTGCCATCAGTGACCGACAGGGGGCCTTTGAAAAACTGTTTTTT. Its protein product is CAISDRQGAFEKLFF.

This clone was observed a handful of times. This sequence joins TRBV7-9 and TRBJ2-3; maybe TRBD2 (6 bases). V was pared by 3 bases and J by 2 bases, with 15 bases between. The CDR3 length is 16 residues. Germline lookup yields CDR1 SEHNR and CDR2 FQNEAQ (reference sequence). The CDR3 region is CASSFSQRVDTDTQYF. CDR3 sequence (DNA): TGTGCCAGCAGCTTTTCCCAGCGGGTAGACACAGATACGCAGTATTTT.

In nucleotides, the CDR3 is TGTGCCAGCAGCTTAGAGGCGGGGCTAGGCGAGCAGTACTTC. Translating gives CASSLEAGLGEQYF. The chain carries TRBV11-1 and TRBJ2-7, with a possible D match to TRBD2 (6 bases). The CDR3 sequence is 14 residues long. CDR1 and CDR2 (germline): SGHAT, FQDESV (reference sequence). Trimming pared 1 base from V and 6 bases from J, leaving 13 bases between.

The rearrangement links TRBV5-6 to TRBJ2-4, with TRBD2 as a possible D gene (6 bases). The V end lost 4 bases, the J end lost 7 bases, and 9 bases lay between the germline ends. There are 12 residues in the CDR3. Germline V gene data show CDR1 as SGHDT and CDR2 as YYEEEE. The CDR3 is CASSVGGNIQYF. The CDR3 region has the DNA TGTGCCAGCAGCGTCGGAGGGAACATTCAGTACTTC.

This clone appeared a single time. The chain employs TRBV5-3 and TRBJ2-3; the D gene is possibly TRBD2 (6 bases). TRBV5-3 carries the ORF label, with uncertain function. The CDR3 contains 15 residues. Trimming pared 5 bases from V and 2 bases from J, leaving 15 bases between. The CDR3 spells CARSFSPGVTDTQYF. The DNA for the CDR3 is TGTGCCAGAAGTTTTAGTCCGGGGGTCACAGATACGCAGTATTTT.

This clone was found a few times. CDR3 sequence (DNA): TGTGCCAGCAGCTTAGACAAAAACACTGAAGCTTTCTTT. Its translation: CASSLDKNTEAFF. J is TRBJ1-1 and V is TRBV13, with no clear D. With 1 base removed from V and 2 bases from J, the gap between germline ends came to 5 bases. The CDR3 covers 13 residues. Germline V gene data show CDR1 as PRHDT and CDR2 as FYEKMQ (reference sequence).

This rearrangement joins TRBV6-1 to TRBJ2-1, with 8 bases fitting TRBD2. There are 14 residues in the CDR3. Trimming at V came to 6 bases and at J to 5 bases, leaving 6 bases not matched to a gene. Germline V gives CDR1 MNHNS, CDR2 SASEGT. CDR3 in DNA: TGTGCCAGCAGAAAGCGGGAGACGGACAATGAGCAGTTCTTC. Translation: CASRKRETDNEQFF.

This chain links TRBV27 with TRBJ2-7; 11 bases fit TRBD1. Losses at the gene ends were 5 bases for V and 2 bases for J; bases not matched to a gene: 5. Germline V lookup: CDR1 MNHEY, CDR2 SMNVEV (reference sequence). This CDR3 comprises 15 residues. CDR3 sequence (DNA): TGTGCCAGCAGTAGCCGGGACAGGGGGACCTACGAGCAGTACTTC. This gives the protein CASSSRDRGTYEQYF.